This TCR beta chain is from a study of blood T cell repertoires in COVID-19. Generated by immunoSEQ multiplex PCR, the TCRdb table keeps only in-frame clones and is missing some. The table lists approximately 200,000 clones, approximately 81% of them singletons. Trimming took 0 bases from V and 7 from J, leaving 14 bases between them. In germline, CDR1 is SGDLS, CDR2 YYNGEE. This CDR3 region has 15 residues. V and J are TRBV9 and TRBJ1-5; D might be TRBD1 (5 bases). The sequenced sample consisted of peripheral blood. The receptor was derived from a person aged 65 to 85 with COVID-19, enrolled during active disease. Written as DNA, the CDR3 is TGTGCCAGCAGCGTAGGGGGGGTCGTAGACCAGCCCCAGCATTTT. Residues: CASSVGGVVDQPQHF. The entire variable domain, with the rest obtained from reference TRBV9 and TRBJ1-5, is as follows: DSGVTQTPKHLITATGQRVTLRCSPRSGDLSVYWYQQSLDQGLQFLIQYYNGEERAKGNILERFSAQQFPDLHSELNLSSLELGDSALYFCASSVGGVVDQPQHFGDGTRLSIL.